These T cell receptor beta chains were read from a single sample in a study of blood T cell repertoires in COVID-19. Only in-frame clones appear in the TCRdb table, and some are missing; sequencing was by immunoSEQ multiplex PCR. The sample lists about 220,000 clones, around 81% seen once, with about 2.1% in the top ten. Sequences were obtained from peripheral blood. The receptors derive from a woman aged 55-70 years with acute or convalescent COVID-19. Each CDR3 is given with its conserved first and last residue. D genes are given only for firm matches. Expanded clones get a size class; other rows say once, few or many, or leave the size out.

>-|TRBJ1-1|TRBV12-3/TRBV12-4|-
CASSPSFYGEAFF
TGTGCCAGCAGTCCTTCCTTCTATGGTGAAGCTTTCTTT
>-|TRBJ2-3|TRBV29-1|-
CSVVWLDTTDTQYF
TGCAGCGTTGTTTGGCTTGACACGACAGATACGCAGTATTTT
>-|TRBJ2-1|TRBV29-1|-
CSVAPEGSSYNEQFF
TGCAGCGTCGCCCCCGAGGGTAGCTCCTACAATGAGCAGTTCTTC
>-|TRBJ2-1|TRBV19|-
CASSITGSSYNEQFF
TGTGCCAGTAGTATAACGGGGTCTTCCTACAATGAGCAGTTCTTC
>-|TRBJ2-1|TRBV11-2|-
CASSFQGTYNEQFF
TGTGCCAGCAGCTTCCAGGGAACCTACAATGAGCAGTTCTTC
>-|TRBJ1-2|TRBV9|TRBD1
CASSASGTGRYGYTF
TGTGCCAGCAGCGCCTCAGGGACAGGGAGATATGGCTACACCTTC
>-|TRBJ2-7|TRBV20-1|-
CSARDTYEQYF
TGCAGTGCTAGAGATACCTACGAGCAGTACTTC
>-|TRBJ1-2|TRBV5-1|-
CASSFGSGIVLGYTF
TGCGCCAGCAGCTTTGGGTCAGGGATAGTTCTGGGCTACACCTTC
>-|TRBJ2-1|TRBV5-1|TRBD2
CASSVSGGSHNEQFF
TGCGCCAGCAGCGTTAGCGGGGGCTCTCACAATGAGCAGTTCTTC
>-|TRBJ1-1|TRBV15|TRBD1
CATSSQGAGTEAFF
TGTGCCACCAGCAGCCAGGGGGCTGGCACTGAAGCTTTCTTT
>-|TRBJ1-2|TRBV6-5|-
CASSREGPRLYGYTF
TGTGCCAGCAGCCGGGAGGGCCCGAGACTCTATGGCTACACCTTC
>-|TRBJ2-2|TRBV13|TRBD2
CASSLGLAGRYTGELFF
TGTGCCAGCAGCTTGGGACTAGCGGGGAGATACACCGGGGAGCTGTTTTTT
>-|TRBJ1-4|TRBV5-1|-
CASSFGHGREKLFF
TGCGCCAGCAGTTTTGGACACGGACGTGAAAAACTGTTTTTT
>-|TRBJ1-1|TRBV6-1|-
CASSETLQGRAFF
TGTGCCAGCAGTGAAACGTTACAGGGACGCGCTTTCTTT
>-|TRBJ2-7|TRBV2|TRBD1
CASSTGTGGDEQYF
TGTGCCAGCAGTACCGGGACAGGGGGCGACGAGCAGTACTTC
>-|TRBJ1-2|TRBV14|TRBD1
CASSPRQGSGYTF
TGTGCCAGCAGCCCCCGACAGGGAAGTGGCTACACCTTC
>-|TRBJ1-2|TRBV20-1|-
CSASGSGLYGYTF
TGCAGTGCTAGTGGGTCAGGCCTCTATGGCTACACCTTC
>few|TRBJ1-1|TRBV12-3/TRBV12-4|TRBD1
CASRNTGVPEAFF
TGTGCCAGCAGGAATACAGGGGTCCCTGAAGCTTTCTTT
>-|TRBJ2-1|TRBV29-1|TRBD2
CSVEGTSGKNEQFF
TGCAGCGTTGAGGGGACTAGCGGGAAAAATGAGCAGTTCTTC
>-|TRBJ1-2|TRBV6-5|-
CASSYSQGDYGYTF
TGTGCCAGCAGTTATTCTCAGGGTGACTATGGCTACACCTTC
>-|TRBJ1-1|TRBV12-3/TRBV12-4|-
CASSFDRLTEAFF
TGTGCCAGCAGTTTCGACAGGCTCACTGAAGCTTTCTTT
>once|TRBJ1-1|TRBV7-8|-
CASSQGPRGNTEAFF
TGTGCCAGCAGTCAAGGTCCTAGGGGGAATACTGAAGCTTTCTTT
>-|TRBJ2-7|TRBV6-2/TRBV6-3|-
CASSPRNQGGEQYF
TGTGCCAGCAGCCCAAGGAACCAGGGTGGCGAGCAGTACTTC
>few|TRBJ1-2|TRBV2|TRBD1
CASSADRGRGGYTF
TGTGCCAGCAGTGCTGACAGGGGACGTGGTGGCTACACCTTC
>-|TRBJ1-2|TRBV29-1|-
CSVEFPGLLYGYTF
TGCAGCGTTGAATTCCCTGGACTGCTTTATGGCTACACCTTC
>-|TRBJ1-5|TRBV4-1|-
CASSPRQAVQQNQPQHF
TGCGCCAGCAGCCCGCGACAGGCGGTCCAACAAAATCAGCCCCAGCATTTT
>-|TRBJ1-2|TRBV21-1|-
CASITTRRSWGGYTF
TGTGCCAGCATCACTACTCGTCGGTCGTGGGGCGGCTACACCTTC
>-|TRBJ1-4|TRBV11-2|TRBD1
CASSSGQTVDATNEKLFF
TGTGCCAGCAGCTCGGGACAGACCGTTGACGCAACTAATGAAAAACTGTTTTTT
>-|TRBJ2-1|TRBV9|-
CASSVGGTHNEQFF
TGTGCCAGCAGCGTAGGGGGCACTCACAATGAGCAGTTCTTC
>-|TRBJ2-7|TRBV7-2|-
CASRKQSGGAPYEQYF
TGTGCCAGCAGAAAACAATCTGGGGGGGCCCCCTACGAGCAGTACTTC
>-|TRBJ1-5|TRBV19|TRBD1
CASSDPSWDRTGQPQHF
TGTGCCAGTAGCGATCCATCCTGGGACAGGACGGGTCAGCCCCAGCATTTT
>-|TRBJ2-2|TRBV6-1|-
CASSESFTGELFF
TGTGCCAGCAGTGAAAGCTTCACCGGGGAGCTGTTTTTT
>-|TRBJ1-5|TRBV28|TRBD1
CASSLDDRGPQPQHF
TGTGCCAGCAGTTTAGACGACAGGGGTCCCCAGCCCCAGCATTTT
>-|TRBJ2-7|TRBV6-5|-
CASRGNEQYF
TGTGCCAGCAGGGGCAACGAGCAGTACTTC
>-|TRBJ1-2|TRBV27|-
CASSLHDRGGIYGYTF
TGTGCCAGCAGTTTACACGATCGAGGGGGTATCTACGGCTACACCTTC
>-|TRBJ1-3|TRBV15|-
CATSRRALGAGNTIYF
TGTGCCACCAGCAGAAGGGCCCTAGGGGCTGGAAACACCATATATTTT
>-|TRBJ1-4|TRBV18|-
CASSPRGVRNNEKLFF
TGTGCCAGCTCACCACGGGGAGTCAGGAATAATGAAAAACTGTTTTTT
>-|TRBJ1-5|TRBV6-6|-
CASSYVSRGSNQPQHF
TGTGCCAGCAGTTACGTTTCTCGGGGTAGCAATCAGCCCCAGCATTTT
>-|TRBJ1-2|TRBV7-2|-
CASSFIGSDYGYTF
TGTGCCAGCAGCTTCATCGGAAGCGACTATGGCTACACCTTC
>-|TRBJ2-7|TRBV5-4|-
CASSIGQGGYYEQYF
TGTGCCAGCAGTATTGGGCAGGGGGGCTACTACGAGCAGTACTTC
>few|TRBJ2-3|TRBV7-2|TRBD2
CASRRGGDTQYF
TGTGCCAGCAGACGGGGGGGTGATACGCAGTATTTT
>-|TRBJ1-1|TRBV3-1/TRBV3-2|-
CASSPMDTNTEAFF
TGTGCCAGCAGCCCGATGGACACGAACACTGAAGCTTTCTTT
>-|TRBJ2-3|TRBV19|-
CASSRGSVISTDTQYF
TGTGCCAGTAGCAGGGGAAGCGTAATTAGCACAGATACGCAGTATTTT
>-|TRBJ1-2|TRBV3-1/TRBV3-2|-
CASSRNQGSHGYTF
TGTGCCAGCAGCCGTAATCAGGGATCCCATGGCTACACCTTC
>few|TRBJ1-2|TRBV2|TRBD1
CARPRDRGDYGYTF
TGTGCCAGGCCCCGGGACAGGGGGGACTATGGCTACACCTTC
>-|TRBJ2-6|TRBV5-1|-
CASSLSGGGGANVLTF
TGCGCCAGCAGCTTGTCCGGGGGTGGTGGGGCCAACGTCCTGACTTTC